This T cell receptor beta chain was sequenced during a study of control samples from healthy donors and cancer patients. J gave up 6 bases and V 10 bases, and 15 bases lay outside the gene matches. Germline CDR1 and CDR2: SGHRS and YFSETQ. The CDR3 covers 15 residues. Method: immunoSEQ multiplex PCR; TCRdb's copy keeps in-frame clones and lacks some. The table lists about 89,000 clones, more than 75% of them singletons. This chain links TRBV5-1 with TRBJ2-3; 9 bases align to TRBD2. Source material: blood. The clonotype originates from a woman between 40 and 55 years old in good health. CDR3: CASNVGGGARDTQYF. The DNA of the CDR3 is TGCGCCTCCAACGTGGGCGGGGGGGCCAGGGATACGCAGTATTTT. Supplemented by reference TRBV5-1 and TRBJ2-3, the full variable domain reads KAGVTQTPRYLIKTRGQQVTLSCSPISGHRSVSWYQQTPGQGLQFLFEYFSETQRNKGNFPGRFSGRQFSNSRSEMNVSTLELGDSALYLCASNVGGGARDTQYFGPGTRLTVL.